A single sample is the source of the 2 T cell receptor beta chains below, sequenced in a study of T cells after yellow fever vaccination (dated 2019 in TCRdb). The treatment or condition label for this specimen denotes: live attenuated yellow fever vaccine strain. The library was generated by 5' RACE. TCRdb names Illumina HiSeq 2500 as the instrument used. Through fastp at Q25 and MiXCR, TCRdb rebuilt clones from the public reads, retaining in-frame beta chains. Every entry covers one CDR3 protein and lists the most common genes and DNA from its rows. Here the sample has approximately 580,000 distinct CDR3 sequences; roughly a sixth occur a single time. The ten top clones hold roughly 17% of the sample. Sequencing was performed on PBMCs, taken 5 to 6 days after the first yellow fever vaccination. The receptors were sampled from a young man who received the YFV17D yellow fever vaccine.

This clonotype was seen a handful of times. CDR3 sequence (DNA): TGCGCCAGCAGCGGGGAGGGAACCTACTATGGCTACACCTTC. The encoded protein is CASSGEGTYYGYTF. The genes are TRBV4-1 and TRBJ1-2; no firm D call. The CDR3 is 14 amino acids. V was clipped by 5 bases and J by 3 bases, with 13 bases between them. The germline CDR1 and CDR2 sequences are MGHRA and YSYEKL.

The V call is TRBV5-1, the J call TRBJ1-1; TRBD1 might be the D (5 bases). Deletions cut 4 bases from V and 6 bases from J, with 16 bases between. This CDR3 comprises 14 residues. CDR1 SGHRS and CDR2 YFSETQ come from the germline V gene. The CDR3 nucleotides read TGCGCCAGCAGCGAACGTACCAGGGCATCTGAAGCTTTCTTT. This codes for CASSERTRASEAFF.